This T cell receptor beta chain was identified during a study of control samples from healthy donors and cancer patients. Libraries were prepared by immunoSEQ multiplex PCR; TCRdb keeps only in-frame clonotypes and omits some of them. The table includes roughly 130,000 clones, 85% to 95% detected once. The CDR3 totals 12 residues. J lost 7 bases, V lost 4 bases, and 3 bases had no gene match. Germline V gives CDR1 LNHNV, CDR2 YYDKDF (reference sequence). Sequencing used blood. This TCR derives from a man aged 25-40 years in good health. The chain is built from TRBV15 and TRBJ1-1; 7 positions agree with TRBD1. The CDR3 protein is CATSIWTGEAFF. CDR3 coding DNA: TGTGCCACCAGCATTTGGACAGGTGAAGCTTTCTTT.